This TCR beta chain is from a study of cytomegalovirus exposure and HLA in healthy donors. Study-level points and caveats: A reported reduction in N-insertions relative to the approximately 670-donor mean was seen in an Asian-associated ancestry cluster in a later analysis. Earlier analysis found most TCR beta V segments productive about 87% or about 30% of the time. In all likelihood, a cluster of highly shared sequence variants was a sequencing artifact.

On this clone itself: Its antigen is unknown.

Researchers ran the PCR with 60 Vbeta and 13 Jbeta primers. Sequencing was performed with immunoSEQ multiplex PCR; in TCRdb, only in-frame clones are kept and a portion is missing. The table records approximately 200,000 clones, approximately 84% of them present only once. CDR1 is MNHNS and CDR2 is SASEGT in the germline V gene. The length of the CDR3 is 13 residues. The V end lost 5 bases, the J end lost 8 bases, and 12 bases lay between the germline ends. The TCR sequence derives from a woman aged 25 to 39 in good health and CMV-seropositive. The chain employs TRBV6-1 and TRBJ1-4, with D unresolved. Sequencing used PBMCs. The CDR3 sequence is CASSSEPREKLFF. The CDR3 coding sequence is TGTGCCAGCAGTTCCGAACCCCGGGAAAAACTGTTTTTT.